These T cell receptor beta chains were read from a single sample in a study of shared clonotypes between healthy human individuals. The assay was immunoSEQ multiplex PCR, and TCRdb's table has in-frame clones only and misses some. The table records some 470,000 clones, 76% of them present only once. What was sequenced was PBMCs. Source of these receptors: a middle-aged woman in good health. Some clones in this sample may be carry-over from other donors' samples. Both conserved end residues are part of each CDR3. The D gene is left open where the match is weak. Clone size is stated in some rows and not others, as once, few, many or a class when expanded.

V	length	size	D	J	CDR3	DNA
TRBV5-1	14	few	NA	TRBJ1-1	CASSLARENTEAFF	TGCGCCAGCAGCTTGGCCAGGGAGAACACTGAAGCTTTCTTT
TRBV15	15	NA	NA	TRBJ2-1	CATQSPDRAYNEQFF	TGTGCCACCCAGTCCCCCGACAGAGCCTACAATGAGCAGTTCTTC
TRBV23-1	16	NA	TRBD1	TRBJ1-1	CASSPRPGTGGNEAFF	TGCGCCAGCAGTCCTAGGCCCGGGACAGGGGGCAATGAAGCTTTCTTT
TRBV4-1	16	NA	NA	TRBJ1-2	CASSQLSGERVYGYTF	TGCGCCAGCAGCCAACTCTCTGGGGAGCGGGTCTATGGCTACACCTTC
TRBV7-9	14	NA	TRBD2	TRBJ2-5	CASSLGLAEETQYF	TGTGCCAGCAGCTTAGGTCTAGCGGAGGAGACCCAGTACTTC
TRBV7-2	13	NA	NA	TRBJ2-7	CASSNPVTSEQYF	TGTGCCAGCAGTAATCCCGTGACTAGCGAGCAGTACTTC
TRBV10-1	13	NA	NA	TRBJ2-3	CASSESMPDTQYF	TGCGCCAGCAGTGAGTCGATGCCAGATACGCAGTATTTT
TRBV2	12	once	NA	TRBJ2-7	CASSETSYEQYF	TGTGCCAGCAGCGAAACTAGCTACGAGCAGTACTTC
TRBV5-3	13	NA	TRBD1	TRBJ1-1	CARSLGRGLVAFF	TGTGCCAGAAGCTTGGGGAGGGGGCTGGTAGCTTTCTTT
TRBV11-2	16	NA	TRBD2	TRBJ2-7	CASSTSWTSGSSEQYF	TGTGCCAGCAGCACCTCATGGACTAGCGGGAGCAGCGAGCAGTACTTC
TRBV2	14	NA	NA	TRBJ1-2	CASRVQGSGYGYTF	TGTGCCAGCAGGGTACAGGGCTCTGGCTATGGCTACACCTTC
TRBV5-1	15	NA	TRBD2	TRBJ2-1	CASSLTSGRVGEQFF	TGCGCCAGCAGCTTGACTAGCGGGAGGGTTGGTGAGCAGTTCTTC
TRBV4-2	17	NA	TRBD2	TRBJ2-1	CASSGGPGSGSYNEQFF	TGTGCCAGCAGCGGGGGGCCGGGTAGCGGGAGTTACAATGAGCAGTTCTTC
TRBV15	17	NA	NA	TRBJ2-7	CATSRDLKGAGAYEQYF	TGTGCCACCAGCAGAGATCTAAAGGGGGCGGGGGCCTACGAGCAGTACTTC
TRBV7-6	16	once	TRBD1	TRBJ2-2	CASSLVAGGVTGELFF	TGTGCCAGCAGCTTAGTTGCAGGGGGAGTCACCGGGGAGCTGTTTTTT
TRBV19	15	NA	TRBD1	TRBJ1-1	CASNDRGWTNTEAFF	TGTGCCAGCAACGACAGGGGTTGGACGAACACTGAAGCTTTCTTT
TRBV28	12	once	NA	TRBJ2-7	CASTSSRHEQYF	TGTGCCAGCACCTCTTCCCGGCACGAGCAGTACTTC
TRBV2	13	NA	TRBD1	TRBJ1-3	CASDRGTGNTIYF	TGTGCCAGCGACAGGGGGACTGGAAACACCATATATTTT
TRBV5-1	13	NA	NA	TRBJ1-1	CASSLRDELEAFF	TGCGCCAGCAGCTTGAGGGACGAGCTTGAAGCTTTCTTT
TRBV9	13	NA	NA	TRBJ1-2	CASSPTEGAGYTF	TGTGCCAGCAGCCCAACAGAAGGGGCTGGCTACACCTTC
TRBV4-3	16	NA	NA	TRBJ1-2	CASSQDRAPEIYGYTF	TGCGCCAGCAGCCAAGACAGGGCGCCGGAGATCTATGGCTACACCTTC
TRBV28	19	NA	NA	TRBJ2-1	CASTDPRRLEAYPLGEQFF	TGTGCCAGCACCGACCCCCGGCGCCTAGAGGCTTACCCCTTGGGTGAGCAGTTCTTC
TRBV28	13	NA	NA	TRBJ1-2	CATRRGPNYGYTF	TGTGCCACCCGCCGGGGACCTAACTATGGCTACACCTTC
TRBV11-1	14	NA	NA	TRBJ2-7	CASSLVIGLDEQYF	TGTGCCAGCAGCTTAGTTATAGGGTTGGACGAGCAGTACTTC
TRBV5-1	15	NA	NA	TRBJ1-3	CASSLEGPSGNTIYF	TGCGCCAGCAGCTTGGAGGGACCTTCTGGAAACACCATATATTTT
TRBV6-1	13	NA	NA	TRBJ1-1	CASSASGTTGAFF	TGTGCCAGCAGTGCATCCGGGACAACAGGAGCTTTCTTT
TRBV6-4	17	NA	TRBD2	TRBJ2-2	CASSDSITGLAAGELFF	TGTGCCAGCAGTGACTCGATAACAGGACTAGCGGCCGGGGAGCTGTTTTTT